This record looks at one T cell receptor beta chain sequence and its context. This clonotype showed up just once. Its binding antigen is unknown. It has no much larger one-base neighbor in the sample; base qualities were not kept. One read yields weak evidence. TCR alpha and beta CDR3 regions were amplified with the iRepertoire nested amplicon-rescue multiplex PCR (arm-PCR) platform from RNA. For one-step reverse transcription and amplification, roughly 100-450 ng of tissue mRNA or PBMC total RNA was used as input. Following bead purification, Illumina adapters were added through a secondary multiplex PCR, and the libraries were then gel-purified between 200 and 400 bp. Demultiplexing relied on internal 6-nucleotide barcodes carried by the libraries. Sequencing of the libraries was done on an Illumina MiSeq using 2x220 or 2x250 nucleotide paired-end reads. Regarding the original processing steps: FLASH 1.2.11 was used to merge paired reads, and BWA-MEM then aligned the reads to the GRCh37 human genome before TRA and TRB reads were extracted. For V and J assignment, an IMGT-derived reference of cassette sequences and CDR3 motifs that included pseudogenes was used. Reads were translated in three frames, and productive CDR3s were defined by a C…FGXG motif without stop codons. A clonotype was defined as a unique combination of a V-J cassette pair and a CDR3 amino acid sequence. Reads were filtered by Hamming distance, thresholded by each sample's sequence error rate in mapped regions. The raw public reads went through TCRdb reprocessing: fastp at Q25, MiXCR clone calling, in-frame beta chains kept. Each CDR3 protein appears once, grouped with its most common genes and DNA. The V and J calls were not made by the authors but by TCRdb's processing. The sample yields approximately 110,000 distinct CDR3 sequences; more than 20% were counted once. The ten largest account for 15% of the sample.

This entry comes from a study of glioma-infiltrating T cells (dated by TCRdb to the mid-2010s). Regarding the study in general: Glioma tissue, non-neoplastic brain tissue and matched peripheral blood mononuclear cells were used as sources from which TCR alpha- and beta-chain repertoires were sequenced. Each tissue-infiltrating repertoire was compared with the same patient's peripheral blood repertoire to measure divergence between tissue and blood T-cell populations. Three low-grade glioma patients, several primary glioblastoma patients, and three non-glioma patients who contributed non-neoplastic brain tissue made up the paired cohort. What the authors observed across the whole study: Group comparisons rested on small numbers: three non-neoplastic, three low-grade glioma and 7 or 8 glioblastoma patients. Very few CDR3 sequences were shared between tissue and blood, attributed to high CDR3 diversity and limited sampling. In non-neoplastic patients, VJ-independent divergence between tissue and blood fell below expectation, whereas in all gliomas, and especially in low-grade gliomas, the divergence rose above expectation.

The germline V gene (reference sequence) yields GTSNPN for CDR1 and SVGIG for CDR2. The CDR3 numbers 14 residues from cysteine through phenylalanine. Left in the record is the CDR3 DNA by itself, 42 bases read in frame from the first base. Trimming removed 6 bases from V and 1 base from J, leaving 13 bases between the germline ends. The chain is made from TRBV30 and TRBJ1-3; tentative D gene TRBD1, with 5 bases matching. Sequencing was carried out using glioma tissue, nonneoplastic brain tissue, or PBMCs (not recorded which). The clonotype originates from a human donor with low-grade glioma or glioblastoma, undergoing nonglioma brain surgery, or in good health (not recorded which). CDR3 sequence: CACTQGLSGNTIYF. In nucleotides, the sequence is TGTGCCTGTACGCAGGGCCTGTCTGGAAACACCATATATTTT.